This TCR beta chain was captured by sequencing in a study of beta chain features in type 1 diabetes. Study information: Cell yields, gender and age were comparable in patients and healthy donors. Analysis included over 90 million sorted cells drawn from all samples. Whole-study results and caveats: Among all four CD4+ subsets, Type 1 diabetes patients had TCRB CDR3s that were moderately but significantly shorter.

This clone was found a few times. Its antigen is currently unknown. Sorted cells reached over 95% purity in every population. V was cut by 5 bases and J by 5 bases, with 10 bases left in between. Germline V gene data show CDR1 as LNHDA and CDR2 as SQIVND (reference sequence). CDR3 length equals 13 residues. Expressed TCRB transcripts were sequenced, since all the RNA that had been isolated was reverse transcribed. Method: immunoSEQ multiplex PCR; TCRdb's copy keeps in-frame clones and lacks some. The sample comprises 300,000 to 350,000 clones, 15% to 20% of which are singletons, and roughly 0.045% rests with the top ten.

V gene TRBV19 combines with J gene TRBJ2-1; maybe TRBD1 (6 bases). The sequenced material came from naive CD4+ T cells from blood. The clonotype comes from a young woman in good health. The CDR3 sequence: CASSFQGNNEQFF. For the CDR3, the DNA is TGTGCCAGTAGTTTTCAGGGGAACAATGAGCAGTTCTTC.